Listed below are T cell receptor beta chains from one sample, sequenced in a study of T cell responses to AZD1222 COVID-19 vaccine. Only in-frame clones appear in the TCRdb table, and some are missing; sequencing was by immunoSEQ multiplex PCR. In the table there are fewer than 150,000 clones, 85% to 90% of which are singletons. The source material was peripheral blood, sampled on day 0 of AZD1222 vaccination. The receptors were sampled from an adult in good health. The conserved cysteine and the conserved F or W are not part of the CDR3 here. Fields, in order: V gene, J gene, CDR3 protein.

TRBV7-9	TRBJ2-7	ASSSDTNNSYEQY
TRBV9	TRBJ2-5	ASSPQTGETQY
TRBV24-1	TRBJ2-2	ATSDPSGSNTGELF
TRBV2	TRBJ2-2	ASRDQGIGELF
TRBV7-8	TRBJ2-4	ASSSHRGRENIQY
TRBV28	TRBJ1-3	ASGVDRAGNTIY
TRBV19	TRBJ2-2	ASSMFQNSAGELF
TRBV18	TRBJ2-5	ASSPAAPSAQY
TRBV5-1	TRBJ1-1	ASSPQGEHTEAF
TRBV6-5	TRBJ2-7	ASSTSGSYEQY
TRBV5-1	TRBJ2-2	ASSLVLAGAGELF
TRBV20-1	TRBJ1-2	IRRDDSGYT
TRBV6-5	TRBJ2-3	ASSTGTPRLDTQY
TRBV12-3/TRBV12-4	TRBJ1-1	ASSFGGGTEAF
TRBV30	TRBJ1-5	AWSVGARGNQPQH
TRBV7-2	TRBJ2-5	ASSSDRVQETQY
TRBV7-6	TRBJ2-1	ASSLLNGGYNEQF
TRBV6-5	TRBJ2-7	ASSLSTGPYEQY
TRBV7-8	TRBJ2-5	ASSSIDRGVGETQY
TRBV19	TRBJ1-6	ASSIGAGTRNSPLH
TRBV2	TRBJ2-7	ASSVTSGSSYEQY
TRBV28	TRBJ2-1	ASSWSGTRSGEQF
TRBV7-9	TRBJ1-6	ASSLGRPGLSPLH
TRBV14	TRBJ1-5	ASSRGGQPQH
TRBV7-9	TRBJ2-7	ASSPPRLAGGSYEQY
TRBV19	TRBJ1-3	ASTFGTFGNTIY
TRBV19	TRBJ2-3	ASSIPSGRAGGTDTQY
TRBV30	TRBJ2-5	AWGGLTQGTQY
TRBV7-8	TRBJ2-1	ASSLAVFGRTYNEQF
TRBV6-1	TRBJ2-7	ASSVSGGGISYEQY
TRBV28	TRBJ1-2	ASGLGASSYGYT
TRBV25-1	TRBJ1-6	ASSGRRDNNSPLH
TRBV6-1	TRBJ2-1	ASSEDDGSYNEQF
TRBV11-2	TRBJ2-7	ASSLGGASGVYEQY
TRBV5-1	TRBJ2-1	ASSLGQSSYNEQF
TRBV2	TRBJ2-7	ASRRTAFFYEQY
TRBV27	TRBJ1-5	ASSRNRGQPQH
TRBV19	TRBJ2-5	ASSPFWTGGRETQY
TRBV6-4	TRBJ1-5	ASSARQGGNQPQH
TRBV25-1	TRBJ2-3	ASRVGGGRSTDTQY
TRBV27	TRBJ1-1	ASSPGQNTEAF
TRBV19	TRBJ1-1	ASSISTPNTEAF
TRBV3-1/TRBV3-2	TRBJ2-2	ASSLSSGSVTGELF
TRBV11-2	TRBJ2-6	ASSSFSSGANVLT
TRBV5-6	TRBJ2-1	ASSLADRTVYNEQF
TRBV12-3/TRBV12-4	TRBJ1-5	ASSGNRNQPQH
TRBV5-1	TRBJ2-1	ASSLVSLLAGRWEQF
TRBV18	TRBJ2-7	ASSPDRSYEQY
TRBV29-1	TRBJ2-1	SVEPGPYNEQF
TRBV11-3	TRBJ2-7	ASSLEGDRSYEQY
TRBV4-2	TRBJ2-6	ASSQAQGALGANVLT
TRBV30	TRBJ2-1	AWMGAGRYNEQF
TRBV15	TRBJ1-5	ATSRMGTGANNQPQH
TRBV4-1	TRBJ2-1	ASRGAGGLYNEQF
TRBV5-1	TRBJ1-2	ASSLLAETYGYT